Given below is one T cell receptor (beta chain) in context. The antigen remains unidentified. These data originate in a study of T cell responses to AZD1222 COVID-19 vaccine. The study's findings and limits: It should be noted that donors were predominantly white British and more often female, and clonal diversity was possibly underestimated. Among those given AZD1222, only five or six were seropositive at baseline. After the peak T cell response, and only then, were repertoires sampled.

Here immunoSEQ multiplex PCR was the method, and the copy in TCRdb shows in-frame clones only, minus some. The table lists about 140,000 clones, 92% of them singletons. V gave up 1 base and J gave up 0 bases, with 7 bases separating them. CDR1 is LGHNA, CDR2 YSLEER, per germline. The CDR3 length is 14 residues. The material sequenced was peripheral blood, taken on day 0 of AZD1222 vaccination. The gene calls are TRBV4-3 and TRBJ2-7, with D unresolved. The receptor's source is an adult in good health. DNA of the CDR3: TGCGCCAGCAGCCAAGCGCGGTCCTCCTACGAGCAGTACTTC. Protein product: CASSQARSSYEQYF.